One and the same sample provided the 30 T cell receptor beta chains below, sequenced in a study of response to subunit inactivated influenza vaccine. TCRdb itself ran the RT-PCR reads through MiXCR, one entry per CDR3 protein. In the table there are 400,000 to 550,000 distinct CDR3 sequences, roughly 25% of which are singletons. This specimen consisted of CD4+ T cells sorted from PBMCs, obtained 5 days after vaccination. The receptors derive from a man in his fifties who received an inactivated influenza vaccine.

This clonotype showed up just a few times. V usage is TRBV7-3 and J usage is TRBJ2-3, with TRBD2 identical over 10 bases. Germline assignment: CDR1 SGHTA and CDR2 FQGTGA. V dropped 5 bases and J dropped 6; count of bases not matched to a gene: 11. CDR3 size: 16 residues. The CDR3 loop is CASSPTSLAGGDTQYF. In DNA form, the CDR3 reads TGTGCCAGCAGCCCAACATCCTTAGCGGGAGGTGATACGCAGTATTTT.

This sequence joins TRBV6-5 and TRBJ1-1; D is possibly TRBD1 (5 bases). Germline CDR1 is MNHEY and CDR2 is SVGAGI. The ends were cut back, 0 bases at V and 9 bases at J, with 14 bases in the middle. CDR3 length: 14 residues. The CDR3 protein is CASSYSNQGQQAFF. CDR3 coding DNA: TGTGCCAGCAGTTACTCGAATCAGGGTCAACAAGCTTTCTTT.

This clonotype was seen a few times. The CDR3 loop is CASSWTGNGYTF. In nucleotides, the CDR3 is TGTGCCAGCAGCTGGACAGGGAATGGCTACACCTTC. The gene calls are TRBV6-5 and TRBJ1-2; 8 bases are shared with TRBD1. The length of the CDR3 is 12 residues. V trimming: 6 bases; J trimming: 6 bases; junction bases outside the gene matches: 3. CDR1 and CDR2 from the germline V gene are MNHEY and SVGAGI.

This clonotype was picked up a small number of times. The chain links TRBV20-1 to TRBJ2-7; 9 bases are a match to TRBD1. With 5 bases clipped from V and 5 bases from J, the junction kept 7 bases outside the gene matches. The CDR3 length is 13 residues. Germline CDR1 is DFQATT and CDR2 is SNEGSKA (reference sequence). The CDR3 spells CSALWDRDHEQYF. The CDR3, as DNA: TGCAGTGCTCTCTGGGACAGGGACCACGAGCAGTACTTC.

This clonotype occurred a few times. The chain employs TRBV6-1 and TRBJ2-3, with TRBD1 as a possible D gene (5 bases). CDR1 and CDR2 from the germline V gene are MNHNS and SASEGT. Trimming removed 8 bases from V and 0 bases from J, with 12 bases in between. CDR3 size: 14 residues. In nucleotides, the CDR3 is TGTGCCAGCGTAAGGGGCCTTAGCACAGATACGCAGTATTTT. This translates into CASVRGLSTDTQYF.

This clonotype was counted a few times. The chain combines TRBV24-1 with TRBJ2-1, with a weak D call TRBD2 (6 bases). The ends were cut back, 4 bases at V and 4 bases at J, with 19 bases in the middle. There are 17 residues in the CDR3. Germline V lookup: CDR1 KGHDR, CDR2 SFDVKD. The CDR3 spells CATSDADWAGKYNEQFF. The CDR3 bases are TGTGCCACCAGTGACGCAGACTGGGCGGGGAAATACAATGAGCAGTTCTTC.

This clonotype was observed a handful of times. The rearrangement uses TRBV15 and TRBJ1-1; 7 bases match TRBD1. This CDR3 is 16 amino acids long. In germline, CDR1 is LNHNV, CDR2 YYDKDF (reference sequence). Trimming took 1 base from V and 4 from J; bases not matched to a gene: 9. The CDR3 nucleotides read TGTGCCACCAGCAGAGTCGGAAGGGGGCTGAGCACTGAAGCTTTCTTT. It translates to CATSRVGRGLSTEAFF.

The DNA of the CDR3 is TGTGCCAGCGCCCGGCAGGGAACGGGTCAGCCCCAGCATTTT. As protein: CASARQGTGQPQHF. This rearrangement joins TRBV7-8 to TRBJ1-5, with D perhaps matching TRBD1 (5 bases). Germline CDR1 SGHVS, CDR2 FQNEAQ. CDR3 length: 14 amino acids. Trimming cost V 8 bases and J 6 bases, with 17 bases left between them.

This chain links TRBV4-2 with TRBJ2-6; unclear D gene. V was cut by 0 bases and J by 1 base, with 16 bases left in between. The CDR3 is 19 residues long. The germline CDR1 and CDR2 sequences are LGHNA and YNFKEQ. The chain's CDR3 is CASSQDGILTGSGANVLTF. CDR3 nucleotide sequence: TGTGCCAGCAGCCAAGATGGAATACTGACGGGTTCTGGGGCCAACGTCCTGACTTTC.

As regards this clonotype: One end of the junction varies from germline; a read error may be responsible. The chain uses TRBV12-3 or TRBV12-4 and TRBJ1-2; TRBD1 might be the D (5 bases). The length of the CDR3 is 13 residues. CDR3 bases: TGTGCCAGCAGCAAAGGGGTGGTGGATGGCTACATCTTC. Amino acids: CASSKGVVDGYIF.

In its sample, this clonotype was seen a few times. The chain joins TRBV7-2 to TRBJ1-5; D is ambiguous. The CDR3 totals 15 residues. V dropped 3 bases and J dropped 4 bases, with 13 bases sitting between them. CDR1 and CDR2 (germline): SGHTA, FQGNSA. The CDR3 DNA sequence: TGTGCCAGCAGCTTTAGGGCAGCCTTAAATCAGCCCCAGCATTTT. Its protein is CASSFRAALNQPQHF.

Ten or more counts support this clonotype. This chain uses TRBV7-6 with TRBJ2-5; a possible D gene is TRBD2 (5 bases). V was clipped by 6 bases and J by 5 bases, with 13 bases between them. Germline V lookup: CDR1 SGHVS, CDR2 FNYEAQ. The length of the CDR3 is 13 residues. The CDR3 loop is CASSSTPGETQYF. The CDR3 DNA sequence: TGTGCCAGCAGTTCAACCCCGGGGGAGACCCAGTACTTC.

The chain has TRBV12-3 or TRBV12-4 and TRBJ1-5; TRBD1 matches 7 bases. This CDR3 has 15 amino acids. With 5 bases clipped from V and 0 bases from J, the junction kept 4 bases outside the gene matches. This CDR3 is CASSLRQGSNQPQHF. CDR3 coding DNA: TGTGCCAGCAGTCTGCGACAGGGTAGCAATCAGCCCCAGCATTTT.

This chain connects TRBV29-1 to TRBJ1-1; maybe TRBD1 (5 bases). The CDR3 loop spans 11 amino acids. Germline V gives CDR1 SQVTM, CDR2 ANQGSEA. V lost 4 bases, J lost 7 bases, and 10 bases lay in between. CDR3 protein: CSVARAGEAFF. Written as DNA, the CDR3 is TGCAGCGTTGCCAGGGCAGGTGAAGCTTTCTTT.

The V and J genes are TRBV5-1 and TRBJ2-7; D perhaps matches TRBD2 (6 bases). CDR1 is SGHRS and CDR2 is YFSETQ in the germline V gene. Trimming pared 1 base from V and 2 bases from J, leaving 19 bases between. This CDR3 has 17 amino acids. CDR3 bases: TGCGCCAGCAGCTTGTGGGCTAGCGTCCCGACCCCCTACGAGCAGTACTTC. This codes for CASSLWASVPTPYEQYF.

The chain recombines TRBV4-1 with TRBJ2-7; 8 nucleotides agree with TRBD2. Germline trimming cut 0 bases from V and 2 bases from J; bases unmatched to any gene: 6. Looked up from germline, CDR1 is MGHRA and CDR2 is YSYEKL. The CDR3 runs 16 residues. The CDR3, as DNA: TGCGCCAGCAGCCAAGATATAGCGGGGACCCCCTACGAGCAGTACTTC. Translation: CASSQDIAGTPYEQYF.

The chain uses TRBV5-1 and TRBJ2-7, with 8 bases matching TRBD1. Trimming took 4 bases from V and 2 from J; bases not matched to a gene: 5. From germline, CDR1 is SGHRS and CDR2 YFSETQ. This CDR3 region has 14 residues. Here the CDR3 reads CASSRGTGAYEQYF. In DNA, the CDR3 is TGCGCCAGCAGCCGGGGGACAGGAGCCTACGAGCAGTACTTC.

This sequence joins TRBV7-2 and TRBJ1-6; D is undetermined. The germline V gene has CDR1 SGHTA and CDR2 FQGNSA. The V gene lost 4 bases and the J gene lost 10 bases, with 17 bases spanning the gap. This CDR3 contains 15 residues. The CDR3 region is CASSSSGSRGSPLHF. As DNA, the CDR3 is TGTGCCAGCAGCTCATCGGGAAGCCGTGGCTCACCCCTCCACTTT.

The gene calls are TRBV6-2 or TRBV6-3 and TRBJ2-7; 8 positions match TRBD2. Germline trimming cut 5 bases from V and 0 bases from J; bases unmatched to any gene: 12. The CDR3 is 17 residues long. Looked up from germline, CDR1 is MNHEY and CDR2 is SVGEGT. CDR3 sequence reads: CASSGPRSGAFSYEQYF. In DNA form, the CDR3 reads TGTGCCAGCAGTGGACCCCGTAGCGGGGCGTTCTCCTACGAGCAGTACTTC.

This clonotype has a handful of counts. V is TRBV27 and J is TRBJ2-1, with D perhaps matching TRBD1 (7 bases). Germline CDR1 MNHEY, CDR2 SMNVEV (reference sequence). Trimming removed 2 bases from V and 1 base from J, with 12 bases in between. The CDR3 sequence is 16 residues long. The CDR3 sequence: CASSLGGGTSYNEQFF. The CDR3 bases are TGTGCCAGCAGTTTAGGAGGGGGCACTTCCTACAATGAGCAGTTCTTC.

This clonotype was seen only a few times. The chain joins TRBV20-1 to TRBJ1-1, with D tentatively TRBD1 (5 bases). Germline CDR1 is DFQATT and CDR2 is SNEGSKA (reference sequence). V lost 5 bases and J lost 2, with 15 bases in between. The CDR3 totals 14 residues. The CDR3 DNA reads as TGCAGTGCTGCCTGGATTGGGGCTAACACTGAAGCTTTCTTT. This encodes CSAAWIGANTEAFF.

The chain combines TRBV5-5 with TRBJ2-5, with TRBD1 matching over 11 bases. CDR1 is SGHKS, CDR2 YYEKEE, per germline (reference sequence). The CDR3 totals 16 residues. Trimming removed 4 bases from V and 0 bases from J; junction bases left unmatched: 5. CDR3 amino acids: CASSNRDRGYQETQYF. The CDR3 DNA is TGTGCCAGCAGCAACCGGGACAGGGGGTACCAAGAGACCCAGTACTTC.

The chain is built from TRBV11-2 and TRBJ2-1; 12 nucleotides align to TRBD2. V dropped 3 bases and J dropped 8; count of bases not matched to a gene: 11. Germline CDR1 and CDR2: SGHAT and FQNNGV. This CDR3 is 17 amino acids long. CDR3 nucleotides: TGTGCCAGCAGCTTTTATTTTGGACTAGCGGGATCGTATGAGCAGTTCTTC. Protein product: CASSFYFGLAGSYEQFF.

This clonotype has only one observation. The chain joins TRBV19 to TRBJ1-4, with D hard to call. V lost 7 bases and J lost 0, with 9 bases in between. The CDR3 loop spans 14 amino acids. CDR1 and CDR2 (germline): LNHDA, SQIVND (reference sequence). CDR3 nucleotide sequence: TGTGCCAGTACTGGGCGGGCAACTAATGAAAAACTGTTTTTT. It translates to CASTGRATNEKLFF.

The chain combines TRBV6-1 with TRBJ2-3; 8 bases map to TRBD2. The CDR3 covers 16 residues. Germline CDR1 reads MNHNS; CDR2 reads SASEGT. V was clipped by 10 bases and J by 0 bases; unmatched bases: 12. The CDR3 sequence: CATNPGLASSTDTQYF. CDR3 coding DNA: TGTGCCACGAACCCAGGACTAGCCTCTAGCACAGATACGCAGTATTTT.

This clonotype has more than one count but fewer than ten. V is TRBV10-3 and J is TRBJ2-6; weak D call: TRBD1 (7 bases). Deletions cut 8 bases from V and 1 base from J, with 12 bases between. The CDR3 sequence is 15 residues long. The germline V gene encodes CDR1 ENHRY and CDR2 SYGVKD. The CDR3 nucleotides are TGTGCCATCCAGCAGGGGGGATCTGGGGCCAACGTCCTGACTTTC. Amino acids: CAIQQGGSGANVLTF.

This clonotype was seen repeatedly, ten times or more. The chain uses TRBV12-3 or TRBV12-4 and TRBJ1-5, with 7 bases aligning to TRBD1. The ends lost 5 bases at V and 11 bases at J; junction bases unmatched: 9. The CDR3 sequence is 13 residues long. Here the CDR3 DNA reads TGTGCCAGCAGTCCCCTCAGGGGGGCTGCCCAGCATTTT. Its translation is CASSPLRGAAQHF.

This clonotype turned up a few times. The chain combines TRBV6-2 or TRBV6-3 with TRBJ1-5; TRBD1 matches at 7 bases. The CDR3 consists of 13 residues. Germline values: CDR1 MNHEY, CDR2 SVGEGT. Trimming cost V 4 bases and J 6 bases; bases outside gene matches: 3. The CDR3 here is CASSWTGGQPQHF. The CDR3, as DNA: TGTGCCAGCAGTTGGACAGGCGGTCAGCCCCAGCATTTT.

The chain employs TRBV11-1 and TRBJ1-2; D unclear. Trimming stripped 1 base from V and 1 base from J, with 7 bases between. This CDR3 has 14 residues. From germline, CDR1 is SGHAT and CDR2 FQDESV (reference sequence). The CDR3 DNA sequence: TGTGCCAGCAGCTTAGACCAGGTTAACTATGGCTACACCTTC. Translated: CASSLDQVNYGYTF.

In its sample, this clonotype was seen a few times. The chain links TRBV28 to TRBJ1-1, with D hard to call. Trimming pared 8 bases from V and 7 bases from J, leaving 11 bases between. The germline CDR1 and CDR2 sequences are MDHEN and SYDVKM. CDR3 length equals 11 residues. CDR3 in DNA: TGTGCCAGCCTGAGGTACTATGAAGCTTTCTTT. This sequence encodes CASLRYYEAFF.